This T cell receptor (beta chain) was identified during a study of cytomegalovirus exposure and HLA in healthy donors. Findings and limits, study-wide: Beyond CMV serostatus, there was no information to go on about immune exposure. Reports indicate that TCR beta sequences accurately predicted the HLA-A and HLA-B alleles of most subjects.

Vbeta (60) and Jbeta (13) primers were used in the PCR. Produced via immunoSEQ multiplex PCR; TCRdb's table is partial and in-frame only. Found here are approximately 120,000 clones, around three quarters of them singletons; the top ten hold 8.9%. Of note for this clone: The target antigen is unknown. A read error may produce the germline difference seen at one junction end. Other DNA sequences in the sample encode the same CDR3.

Healthy bone marrow donors supplied every sample. Sequencing used PBMCs. This receptor was obtained from a man aged 25 to 40 in good health and CMV-seropositive.

The CDR3 region is CASSQTQGLSGNTIYF. DNA for the CDR3: TGCGCCAGTAGCCAGACACAGGGCCTCTCTGGAAACACCATATATTTT. The rearrangement links TRBV4-1 to TRBJ1-3; the D gene is possibly TRBD1 (6 bases). There are 16 residues in the CDR3. Germline CDR1 MGHRA, CDR2 YSYEKL.